Reported below is one TCR beta chain. The antigen remains unidentified. Clones were read by immunoSEQ multiplex PCR, and TCRdb kept only the in-frame ones, dropping some. The data contain fewer than 90,000 clones, around 90% of them seen just once; the ten biggest clones take up under 3%. The data belong to a study of OX40 agonist ivuxolimab in advanced cancers. Study-level information: A mean age of around 66 years, range roughly 20 to 85, was recorded, and 70% to 85% were male. Study results and caveats: At doses 0.1 to 3.0 mg/kg, CD4+ and CD8+ clones expanded.

The sequence came from an adult with an advanced solid tumor such as melanoma, head and neck, liver or kidney cancer. This material consisted of CD4+ or CD8+ T cells sorted from blood, taken in a trial of the OX40 agonist ivuxolimab.

The CDR3 nucleotides are TGCGCCAGCAGCTTGATGGGACAGGGGGCTCTCCTAAACTATGGCTACACCTTC. Protein sequence: CASSLMGQGALLNYGYTF. The chain couples TRBV5-1 to TRBJ1-2; 12 bases are a match to TRBD1. Germline V gene sequence: CDR1 SGHRS, CDR2 YFSETQ. V was pared by 1 base and J by 2 bases, with 9 bases of the junction left unmatched. CDR3 length: 18 residues.